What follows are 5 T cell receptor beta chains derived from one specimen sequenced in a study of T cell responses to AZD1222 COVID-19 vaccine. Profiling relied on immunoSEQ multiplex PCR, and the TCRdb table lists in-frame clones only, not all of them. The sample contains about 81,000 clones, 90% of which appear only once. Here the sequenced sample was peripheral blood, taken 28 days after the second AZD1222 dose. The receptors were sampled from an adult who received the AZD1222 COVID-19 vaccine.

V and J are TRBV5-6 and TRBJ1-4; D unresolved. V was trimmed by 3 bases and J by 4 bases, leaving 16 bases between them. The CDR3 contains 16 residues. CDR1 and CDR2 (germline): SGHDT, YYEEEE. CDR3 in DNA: TGTGCCAGCAGCTCTCTCGGGGAGGCGGTTAATGAAAAACTGTTTTTT. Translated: CASSSLGEAVNEKLFF.

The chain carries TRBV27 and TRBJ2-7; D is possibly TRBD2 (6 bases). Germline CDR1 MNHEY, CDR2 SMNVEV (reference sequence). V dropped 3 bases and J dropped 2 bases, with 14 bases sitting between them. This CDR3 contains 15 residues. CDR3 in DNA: TGTGCCAGCAGTTTTGAGGGAGGCGCCCCCTACGAGCAGTACTTC. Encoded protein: CASSFEGGAPYEQYF.

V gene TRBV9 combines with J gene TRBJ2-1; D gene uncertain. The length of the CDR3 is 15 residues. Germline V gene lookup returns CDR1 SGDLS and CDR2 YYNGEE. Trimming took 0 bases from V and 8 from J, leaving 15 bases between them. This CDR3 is CASSVDGLRYDEQFF. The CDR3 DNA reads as TGTGCCAGCAGCGTAGACGGCCTGAGATACGATGAGCAGTTCTTC.

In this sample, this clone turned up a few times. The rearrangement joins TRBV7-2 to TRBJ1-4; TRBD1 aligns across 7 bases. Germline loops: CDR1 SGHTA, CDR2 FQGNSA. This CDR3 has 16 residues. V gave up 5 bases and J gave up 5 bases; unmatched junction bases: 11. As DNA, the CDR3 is TGTGCCAGCAGCCGCGGGACAGTCGGGGTGAATGAAAAACTGTTTTTT. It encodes CASSRGTVGVNEKLFF.

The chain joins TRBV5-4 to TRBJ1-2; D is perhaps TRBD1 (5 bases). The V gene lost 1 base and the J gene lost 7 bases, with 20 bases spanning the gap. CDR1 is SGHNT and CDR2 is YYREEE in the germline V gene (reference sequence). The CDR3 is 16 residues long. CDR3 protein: CASSLPGVREEFGYTF. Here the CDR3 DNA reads TGTGCCAGCAGCTTGCCCGGGGTCAGGGAGGAATTTGGCTACACCTTC.